Listed here are 25 T cell receptor beta chains from one sample, sequenced in a study of blood T cell repertoires in COVID-19. The assay was immunoSEQ multiplex PCR, and TCRdb's table has in-frame clones only and misses some. The sample records some 88,000 clones, roughly 80% being singletons. The sequencing input was peripheral blood. The receptor source for this set is a human donor in a cohort sampled during active COVID-19.

The rearrangement uses TRBV14 and TRBJ2-7; the D gene is possibly TRBD1 (6 bases). The ends were cut back, 4 bases at V and 4 bases at J, with 17 bases in the middle. Germline V CDR1 and CDR2: SGHDN, FVKESK. The CDR3 extends over 15 amino acids. This CDR3 is CASSPLTKRGYEQYF. The CDR3 coding sequence is TGTGCCAGCAGCCCCTTGACGAAGAGGGGGTACGAGCAGTACTTC. Combining the CDR3 with reference TRBV14 and TRBJ2-7 gives the whole variable domain EAGVTQFPSHSVIEKGQTVTLRCDPISGHDNLYWYRRVMGKEIKFLLHFVKESKQDESGMPNNRFLAERTGGTYSTLKVQPAELEDSGVYFCASSPLTKRGYEQYFGPGTRLTVT.

This sequence joins TRBV19 and TRBJ2-2, with 8 bases fitting TRBD1. Germline V gene sequence: CDR1 LNHDA, CDR2 SQIVND (reference sequence). The ends lost 4 bases at V and 6 bases at J; junction bases unmatched: 7. This CDR3 spans 15 amino acids. The CDR3 region is CASSTKTGVAGELFF. In DNA form, the CDR3 reads TGTGCCAGTAGTACAAAGACAGGGGTCGCCGGGGAGCTGTTTTTT.

The V and J genes are TRBV19 and TRBJ1-1, with a weak D call TRBD1 (6 bases). There are 14 residues in the CDR3. Trimming left V 5 bases short and J 1 base short, with 11 bases between. In germline, CDR1 is LNHDA, CDR2 SQIVND (reference sequence). The CDR3 DNA reads as TGTGCCAGTAGTGTACCACAGGGGAACACTGAAGCTTTCTTT. Translating gives CASSVPQGNTEAFF.

This clone has just one count. The chain couples TRBV4-2 to TRBJ1-2; no reliable D call. CDR1 and CDR2 from the germline V gene are LGHNA and YNFKEQ. There are 15 residues in the CDR3. V shed 0 bases and J shed 2 bases, with 10 bases lying between them. The CDR3 DNA reads as TGTGCCAGCAGCCAAGACCTACAGAGAAACTATGGCTACACCTTC. This encodes CASSQDLQRNYGYTF.

The chain combines TRBV6-5 with TRBJ2-7; 7 positions match TRBD1. The ends lost 8 bases at V and 3 bases at J; junction bases unmatched: 4. Germline V gene sequence: CDR1 MNHEY, CDR2 SVGAGI. The CDR3 sequence is 12 residues long. CDR3 residues: CASYGTVYEQYF. The CDR3, as DNA: TGTGCCAGCTACGGGACAGTCTACGAGCAGTACTTC.

V gene TRBV7-9 combines with J gene TRBJ2-7, with 8 bases fitting TRBD1. Germline CDR1 SEHNR, CDR2 FQNEAQ (reference sequence). V trimming: 0 bases; J trimming: 3 bases; junction bases outside the gene matches: 4. CDR3 length equals 15 residues. In DNA, the CDR3 is TGTGCCAGCAGCTTAGCCAGGGGGCAGTTCTACGAGCAGTACTTC. This codes for CASSLARGQFYEQYF. Combining the CDR3 with reference TRBV7-9 and TRBJ2-7 gives the whole variable domain DTGVSQNPRHKITKRGQNVTFRCDPISEHNRLYWYRQTLGQGPEFLTYFQNEAQLEKSRLLSDRFSAERPKGSFSTLEIQRTEQGDSAMYLCASSLARGQFYEQYFGPGTRLTVT.

On this clone itself: A much bigger clone sits one base away, suggesting this may be a read error. V gene TRBV5-4 combines with J gene TRBJ2-3; tentative D call: TRBD2 (7 bases). The germline V gene encodes CDR1 SGHNT and CDR2 YYREEE (reference sequence). This CDR3 region has 15 residues. Trimming removed 0 bases at V and 4 bases at J, with 12 bases between. CDR3: CASSLGGAGADTQYF. CDR3 in DNA: TGTGCCAGCAGCTTGGGGGGGGCGGGGGCAGATACGCAGTATTTT.

The CDR3, as DNA: TGTGCCAGTTGGACTAGCTCGGGCACCGGGGAGCTGTTTTTT. Its protein is CASWTSSGTGELFF. The chain is built from TRBV25-1 and TRBJ2-2; 8 positions match TRBD2. There are 14 residues in the CDR3. Germline lookup yields CDR1 MGHDK and CDR2 SYGVNS. V lost 9 bases, J lost 4 bases, and 7 bases stayed unmatched.

This chain links TRBV25-1 with TRBJ2-7; TRBD1 might be the D (5 bases). Trimming cost V 1 base and J 2 bases, with 12 bases left between them. There are 15 residues in the CDR3. Germline assignment: CDR1 MGHDK and CDR2 SYGVNS. In nucleotides, the CDR3 is TGTGCCAGCAGTGAATTGGAGACAGCGACCTACGAGCAGTACTTC. This gives the protein CASSELETATYEQYF.

The chain links TRBV6-5 to TRBJ2-1, with 8 nucleotides matching TRBD1. Looked up from germline, CDR1 is MNHEY and CDR2 is SVGAGI. V shed 6 bases and J 0 bases; nucleotides not matched to a gene: 4. CDR3 length equals 15 residues. The chain's CDR3 is CASSLDRDSYNEQFF. As DNA, the CDR3 is TGTGCCAGCAGCCTGGACAGGGACTCCTACAATGAGCAGTTCTTC.

The V gene is TRBV19, the J gene TRBJ2-3; maybe TRBD1 (5 bases). CDR3 length: 16 amino acids. In germline, CDR1 is LNHDA, CDR2 SQIVND (reference sequence). Trimming cost V 7 bases and J 0 bases, with 17 bases left between them. The CDR3 here is CASKMGPIGSTDTQYF. DNA for the CDR3: TGTGCCAGTAAAATGGGGCCAATAGGGAGCACAGATACGCAGTATTTT.

This chain links TRBV11-2 with TRBJ1-1; D ambiguous. V lost 5 bases and J lost 0, with 13 bases in between. The CDR3 contains 15 residues. Per the germline V gene, CDR1 is SGHAT and CDR2 is FQNNGV. CDR3: CASSPREGMNTEAFF. The CDR3 DNA is TGTGCCAGCAGCCCCCGGGAGGGAATGAACACTGAAGCTTTCTTT.

This clone was observed a few times. The CDR3 sequence: CASSDGTELARTTQYF. The CDR3 DNA follows: TGTGCCAGCAGCGACGGGACAGAACTCGCCCGAACGACCCAGTACTTC. This sequence joins TRBV11-2 and TRBJ2-5; 7 bases align to TRBD1. The germline gives CDR1 SGHAT, CDR2 FQNNGV. This CDR3 spans 16 amino acids. After removal of 5 bases from V and 7 bases from J, the junction contained 16 bases not matched to a gene.

This chain joins TRBV7-6 and TRBJ2-3, with 11 bases that match TRBD2. Germline V gene data show CDR1 as SGHVS and CDR2 as FNYEAQ. V trimming: 3 bases; J trimming: 0 bases; junction bases outside the gene matches: 5. The CDR3 sequence is 17 residues long. For the CDR3, the DNA is TGTGCCAGCAGCTTGGGTAGGACTAGCGGGAGCACAGATACGCAGTATTTT. It is translated as CASSLGRTSGSTDTQYF.

This clone has just a few counts. V usage is TRBV29-1 and J usage is TRBJ1-1; the D gene is possibly TRBD1 (5 bases). V lost 7 bases to trimming and J lost 10 bases, with 22 bases between them. Germline-derived CDR1 and CDR2 are SQVTM and ANQGSEA. The CDR3 totals 13 residues. The CDR3 nucleotides read TGCAGCGGTCACGACAGTCGGTTGTTGGGAGCTTTCTTT. It specifies CSGHDSRLLGAFF.

This sequence joins TRBV6-1 and TRBJ2-6; perhaps TRBD2 as D (6 bases). Trimming left V 4 bases short and J 3 bases short, with 16 bases between. Germline CDR1 MNHNS, CDR2 SASEGT. This CDR3 region has 17 residues. The CDR3 nucleotides are TGTGCCAGCAGTGGGGGACTGGGGTTGGTTGGGGCCAACGTCCTGACTTTC. It encodes CASSGGLGLVGANVLTF.

The chain uses TRBV7-2 and TRBJ1-4; no firm D call. The CDR3 has 13 amino acids. V was clipped by 5 bases and J by 7 bases, with 11 bases between them. CDR1 is SGHTA, CDR2 FQGNSA, per germline. In DNA, the CDR3 is TGTGCCAGCAGCCATAACTTGGTTGAAAAACTGTTTTTT. It yields the protein CASSHNLVEKLFF.

This sequence joins TRBV7-9 and TRBJ2-1; D is perhaps TRBD1 (5 bases). The CDR3 sequence is 14 residues long. Trimming removed 6 bases at V and 2 bases at J, with 11 bases between. The germline CDR1 and CDR2 sequences are SEHNR and FQNEAQ (reference sequence). CDR3 loop: CASSWQGTYNEQFF. DNA of the CDR3: TGTGCCAGCAGTTGGCAGGGAACCTACAATGAGCAGTTCTTC. Variable domain in full (rest from reference TRBV7-9 and TRBJ2-1): DTGVSQNPRHKITKRGQNVTFRCDPISEHNRLYWYRQTLGQGPEFLTYFQNEAQLEKSRLLSDRFSAERPKGSFSTLEIQRTEQGDSAMYLCASSWQGTYNEQFFGPGTRLTVL.

The rearrangement links TRBV5-1 to TRBJ2-5, with 14 bases aligning to TRBD2. There are 15 residues in the CDR3. V shed 4 bases and J 4 bases; nucleotides not matched to a gene: 3. CDR1 is SGHRS, CDR2 YFSETQ, per germline. The CDR3 DNA follows: TGCGCCAGCAGCCCAGGACTAGCGGGAGGAGAGACCCAGTACTTC. Its translation: CASSPGLAGGETQYF.

V is TRBV19 and J is TRBJ2-2; 8 bases map to TRBD2. The CDR3 length is 13 residues. The germline V gene encodes CDR1 LNHDA and CDR2 SQIVND (reference sequence). J gave up 7 bases and V 9 bases, and 7 bases lay outside the gene matches. The CDR3 is CASGAGAGGELFF. CDR3 in DNA: TGTGCCAGCGGAGCGGGAGCGGGCGGGGAGCTGTTTTTT. The entire variable domain, with the rest obtained from reference TRBV19 and TRBJ2-2, is as follows: DGGITQSPKYLFRKEGQNVTLSCEQNLNHDAMYWYRQDPGQGLRLIYYSQIVNDFQKGDIAEGYSVSREKKESFPLTVTSAQKNPTAFYLCASGAGAGGELFFGEGSRLTVL.

The chain couples TRBV18 to TRBJ1-1, with no clear D. Trimming took off 3 bases at V and 5 bases at J, with 10 bases between the two ends. Germline lookup yields CDR1 KGHSH and CDR2 LQKENI. This CDR3 comprises 13 residues. The DNA for the CDR3 is TGTGCCAGCTCACCCAACCAGAAAACTGAAGCTTTCTTT. This codes for CASSPNQKTEAFF.

This clone is termed medium-sized (0.01 to 0.1%). CDR3 residues: CASSLVVSYNEQFF. The DNA of the CDR3 is TGTGCCAGCAGCTTAGTAGTCTCCTACAATGAGCAGTTCTTC. The chain combines TRBV7-9 with TRBJ2-1; D remains ambiguous. Looked up from germline, CDR1 is SEHNR and CDR2 is FQNEAQ (reference sequence). Trimming pared 1 base from V and 0 bases from J, leaving 4 bases between. CDR3 length equals 14 residues.

V is TRBV6-5 and J is TRBJ1-5, with D possibly TRBD1 on 5 matching bases. The CDR3 loop spans 12 amino acids. V dropped 6 bases and J dropped 5 bases, with 8 bases sitting between them. Germline lookup yields CDR1 MNHEY and CDR2 SVGAGI. CDR3 bases: TGTGCCAGCAGCCTAGGGGATCAGCCCCAGCATTTT. Amino acids: CASSLGDQPQHF.

V usage is TRBV5-1 and J usage is TRBJ2-3; no clear D. V shed 2 bases and J shed 2 bases, with 12 bases lying between them. Germline CDR1 SGHRS, CDR2 YFSETQ. CDR3 size: 15 residues. The CDR3 sequence: CASSLPMGHTDTQYF. The CDR3 DNA is TGCGCCAGCAGCTTACCAATGGGCCACACAGATACGCAGTATTTT.

This clone has more than one count but fewer than ten. The chain links TRBV19 to TRBJ2-2, with 9 bases aligning to TRBD1. Germline loops: CDR1 LNHDA, CDR2 SQIVND (reference sequence). After removal of 5 bases from V and 5 bases from J, the junction contained 6 bases not matched to a gene. The CDR3 runs to 15 residues. The CDR3 DNA reads TGTGCCAGTAGTCCCCAAGGACAGGGGACCGGGGAGCTGTTTTTT. It is translated as CASSPQGQGTGELFF.